This T cell receptor (beta chain) was found in a study of T cell responses to AZD1222 COVID-19 vaccine. At the level of the study: Second-dose timings of about 4 or about 12 weeks were pooled.

Profiled with immunoSEQ multiplex PCR; TCRdb holds only in-frame clones, not every one. Of approximately 110,000 clones detected, around 87% appear once; the ten largest clones hold roughly 2.7%. Worth noting for this clone: The target antigen is unknown.

This CDR3 is 18 amino acids long. V lost 5 bases, J lost 6 bases, and 15 bases stayed unmatched. CDR1 is PRHDT and CDR2 is FYEKMQ in the germline V gene (reference sequence). Regarding the study as a whole: Two doses of AZD1222 preceded a rise in Spike-specific TCR breadth and depth.

Sequenced here: peripheral blood, sampled on day 0 of AZD1222 vaccination. The chain combines TRBV13 with TRBJ2-7; TRBD2 agrees at 14 bases. The source of this sequence is an adult in good health. CDR3 sequence reads: CASSPGLAGGTPFFEQYF. The CDR3 coding sequence is TGTGCCAGCAGCCCAGGACTAGCGGGAGGAACACCTTTCTTCGAGCAGTACTTC.